These 27 T cell receptor beta chains originate from one sample sequenced in a study of cytomegalovirus exposure and HLA in healthy donors. Vbeta (60) and Jbeta (13) primers were used in the PCR. Using immunoSEQ multiplex PCR, the repertoire was profiled, and TCRdb retains in-frame clones only, with some absent. The sample has some 130,000 clones, more than 65% seen once. Sequencing used PBMCs. All receptors come from a male donor in good health and CMV-seropositive.

The gene calls are TRBV15 and TRBJ2-1, with 10 bases lining up with TRBD1. Germline V CDR1 and CDR2: LNHNV, YYDKDF (reference sequence). The CDR3 has 15 residues. Trimming removed 3 bases from V and 8 bases from J; junction bases left unmatched: 7. The CDR3 region has the DNA TGTGCCACCAGCAGTTTTAGACAGGGGGCAGATGAGCAGTTCTTC. This codes for CATSSFRQGADEQFF.

V is TRBV13 and J is TRBJ2-5, with 7 nucleotides matching TRBD2. Per the germline V gene, CDR1 is PRHDT and CDR2 is FYEKMQ (reference sequence). The CDR3 contains 14 residues. V lost 2 bases and J lost 3; bases outside the gene matches: 3. CDR3 in DNA: TGTGCCAGCAGCTTATACGGGGGGAAAGAGACCCAGTACTTC. It encodes CASSLYGGKETQYF. Variable domain in full (rest from reference TRBV13 and TRBJ2-5): AAGVIQSPRHLIKEKRETATLKCYPIPRHDTVYWYQQGPGQDPQFLISFYEKMQSDKGSIPDRFSAQQFSDYHSELNMSSLELGDSALYFCASSLYGGKETQYFGPGTRLLVL.

The chain employs TRBV7-6 and TRBJ2-7; possibly TRBD1 for D (5 bases). The length of the CDR3 is 17 residues. Germline V gene lookup returns CDR1 SGHVS and CDR2 FNYEAQ. V was pared by 0 bases and J by 3 bases, with 18 bases between. The chain's CDR3 is CASSLAIPQGAIYEQYF. The CDR3 region has the DNA TGTGCCAGCAGCTTAGCGATTCCGCAGGGCGCTATCTACGAGCAGTACTTC.

Comment on this clone: Relative to the germline gene, one junction end is altered; a read error may explain this. The chain uses TRBV19 and TRBJ2-6; the D gene is possibly TRBD1 (5 bases). CDR1 and CDR2 from the germline V gene are LNHDA and SQIVND (reference sequence). The CDR3 extends over 15 amino acids. The CDR3: CASSSHSSGANGLTF. CDR3 coding DNA: TGTGCCAGTAGTAGCCACAGCTCTGGGGCCAACGGCCTGACTTTC.

V and J are TRBV7-9 and TRBJ1-2; possibly TRBD1 for D (6 bases). This CDR3 spans 15 amino acids. V was shortened by 1 base and J by 6 bases, with 15 bases between the two germline ends. CDR1 is SEHNR, CDR2 FQNEAQ, per germline (reference sequence). CDR3 amino acids: CASSLESWTADGYTF. The CDR3 DNA reads TGTGCCAGCAGCTTAGAGTCTTGGACAGCGGATGGCTACACCTTC.

The chain uses TRBV20-1 and TRBJ2-7; TRBD2 might be the D (6 bases). Germline loops: CDR1 DFQATT, CDR2 SNEGSKA (reference sequence). Trimming took off 3 bases at V and 3 bases at J, with 6 bases between the two ends. The CDR3 covers 11 residues. Here the CDR3 reads CSARGGYEQYF. In nucleotides, the CDR3 is TGCAGTGCTAGGGGAGGCTACGAGCAGTACTTC.

J is TRBJ2-2 and V is TRBV2; 8 bases line up with TRBD1. The CDR3 extends over 15 amino acids. The V gene end was trimmed by 6 bases and the J gene end by 7 bases; junction bases not matched to a gene: 10. The germline gives CDR1 SNHLY, CDR2 FYNNEI. This CDR3 reads CASSLRTGSVGELFF. Written as DNA, the CDR3 is TGTGCCAGCAGCTTAAGGACAGGGTCGGTCGGGGAGCTGTTTTTT.

The chain is built from TRBV29-1 and TRBJ1-5; maybe TRBD1 (5 bases). Trimming shortened V by 7 bases and J by 2 bases, and 15 bases separated the two germline ends. CDR1 and CDR2 from the germline V gene are SQVTM and ANQGSEA. The CDR3 runs 14 residues. CDR3 residues: CSGPAGNGNQPQHF. The CDR3 DNA follows: TGCAGCGGTCCCGCAGGGAACGGCAATCAGCCCCAGCATTTT.

CDR3: CASSLSPGLATEQYF. The DNA of the CDR3 is TGTGCCAGTAGCCTTAGCCCCGGACTAGCGACCGAGCAGTACTTC. The V call is TRBV19, the J call TRBJ2-7; 9 bases fit TRBD2. CDR1 is LNHDA and CDR2 is SQIVND in the germline V gene (reference sequence). Germline trimming cut 6 bases from V and 6 bases from J; bases unmatched to any gene: 12. The CDR3 runs 15 residues.

In this sample, this clone turned up once. This chain uses TRBV19 with TRBJ2-7, with D hard to call. There are 13 residues in the CDR3. Trimming removed 1 base at V and 3 bases at J, with 7 bases between. Per germline, CDR1 LNHDA and CDR2 SQIVND (reference sequence). The CDR3 region has the DNA TGTGCCAGTAGTATAGGGCTTTACTACGAGCAGTACTTC. It specifies CASSIGLYYEQYF.

This clone was detected a few times. The genes are TRBV6-1 and TRBJ2-5; 7 nucleotides match TRBD2. Looked up from germline, CDR1 is MNHNS and CDR2 is SASEGT. This CDR3 has 14 residues. The ends lost 1 base at V and 1 base at J; junction bases unmatched: 0. In DNA, the CDR3 is TGTGCCAGCAGTGAAGGGGGGGGCCAAGAGACCCAGTACTTC. Translating gives CASSEGGGQETQYF.

This chain joins TRBV18 and TRBJ2-5; 7 positions match TRBD2. Germline CDR1 and CDR2: KGHSH and LQKENI. The CDR3 is 15 residues long. V shed 1 base, J shed 2 bases, and the junction held 4 bases outside the gene matches. CDR3 in DNA: TGTGCCAGCTCACCACTAGCGGGTTCTCAAGAGACCCAGTACTTC. Protein: CASSPLAGSQETQYF. The variable domain in full, with the rest retrieved from reference TRBV18 and TRBJ2-5, is NAGVMQNPRHLVRRRGQEARLRCSPMKGHSHVYWYRQLPEEGLKFMVYLQKENIIDESGMPKERFSAEFPKEGPSILRIQQVVRGDSAAYFCASSPLAGSQETQYFGPGTRLLVL.

The V and J genes are TRBV11-2 and TRBJ2-7; the match to TRBD2 covers 12 bases. The V gene end was trimmed by 5 bases and the J gene end by 5 bases; junction bases not matched to a gene: 13. This CDR3 has 17 amino acids. Germline CDR1 SGHAT, CDR2 FQNNGV. The CDR3 spells CASSRDRTSGIYNEQYF. The DNA for the CDR3 is TGTGCCAGCAGCCGGGACCGGACTAGCGGGATTTACAACGAGCAGTACTTC.

The rearrangement links TRBV28 to TRBJ2-5; TRBD1 matches at 7 bases. The CDR3 is 16 residues long. CDR1 MDHEN and CDR2 SYDVKM come from the germline V gene. Germline trimming cut 6 bases from V and 5 bases from J; bases unmatched to any gene: 15. This CDR3 is CASSQNRLTGPETQYF. As DNA, the CDR3 is TGTGCCAGCAGCCAAAACCGCTTGACAGGGCCGGAGACCCAGTACTTC.

The V and J genes are TRBV5-6 and TRBJ1-2; TRBD1 aligns across 9 bases. CDR1 is SGHDT and CDR2 is YYEEEE in the germline V gene. The CDR3 has 14 amino acids. The ends lost 4 bases at V and 7 bases at J; junction bases unmatched: 8. CDR3 in amino acids: CASSRWTGAAGYTF. For the CDR3, the DNA is TGTGCCAGCAGCAGATGGACAGGGGCGGCTGGCTACACCTTC.

This sequence joins TRBV28 and TRBJ1-4, with TRBD1 identical over 8 bases. CDR3 length: 15 amino acids. Germline lookup yields CDR1 MDHEN and CDR2 SYDVKM. J gave up 8 bases and V 5 bases, and 10 bases lay outside the gene matches. CDR3 residues: CASSAKTGVGEKLFF. The CDR3 region has the DNA TGTGCCAGCAGTGCCAAGACAGGGGTCGGGGAAAAACTGTTTTTT.

As DNA, the CDR3 is TGTGCCAGCAGCTTAGGCAGGGCACTAAATCAGCCCCAGCATTTT. Amino acids: CASSLGRALNQPQHF. The chain is built from TRBV11-2 and TRBJ1-5; D possibly corresponds to TRBD1 (5 bases). Trimming took off 1 base at V and 4 bases at J, with 11 bases between the two ends. The CDR3 consists of 15 residues. In germline, CDR1 is SGHAT, CDR2 FQNNGV.

The V call is TRBV28, the J call TRBJ2-7; no clear D. Trimming left V 4 bases short and J 2 bases short, with 12 bases between. Germline CDR1 MDHEN, CDR2 SYDVKM. There are 14 residues in the CDR3. CDR3 sequence reads: CASSSPGEAYEQYF. CDR3 in DNA: TGTGCCAGCAGTTCCCCCGGCGAGGCCTACGAGCAGTACTTC.

V usage is TRBV5-4 and J usage is TRBJ2-7, with 8 nucleotides matching TRBD1. In germline, CDR1 is SGHNT, CDR2 YYREEE (reference sequence). The CDR3 extends over 11 amino acids. The V and J ends lost 4 bases and 13 bases, in that order; junction bases with no gene match: 7. CDR3: CASSPDRDLYF. The DNA of the CDR3 is TGTGCCAGCAGCCCGGACAGGGACCTTTACTTC.

The J gene is TRBJ1-2, the V gene TRBV19, with 11 bases fitting TRBD1. This CDR3 contains 14 residues. Germline CDR1 is LNHDA and CDR2 is SQIVND (reference sequence). V lost 3 bases to trimming and J lost 8 bases; unmatched junction nucleotides: 5. CDR3 nucleotide sequence: TGTGCCAGTAGTATCCGGACAGGGGGCCCAGGCTACACCTTC. Protein product: CASSIRTGGPGYTF.

The chain is built from TRBV28 and TRBJ2-7; TRBD2 aligns across 14 bases. V dropped 7 bases and J dropped 11; count of bases not matched to a gene: 7. CDR1 and CDR2 from the germline V gene are MDHEN and SYDVKM. This CDR3 is 13 amino acids long. CDR3 residues: CASTQGLAGDKYF. The CDR3 DNA is TGTGCCAGCACCCAGGGACTAGCGGGAGACAAGTACTTC.

Here the CDR3 reads CASSLWTGLPETQYF. The CDR3 DNA reads TGTGCCAGCAGCCTCTGGACTGGCCTACCAGAGACCCAGTACTTC. This rearrangement joins TRBV5-6 to TRBJ2-5; TRBD2 is a possible D gene (5 bases). This CDR3 region has 15 residues. Trimming pared 4 bases from V and 4 bases from J, leaving 17 bases between. CDR1 is SGHDT and CDR2 is YYEEEE in the germline V gene. The full variable domain, with the rest looked up from reference TRBV5-6 and TRBJ2-5, is DAGVTQSPTHLIKTRGQQVTLRCSPKSGHDTVSWYQQALGQGPQFIFQYYEEEERQRGNFPDRFSGHQFPNYSSELNVNALLLGDSALYLCASSLWTGLPETQYFGPGTRLLVL.

This clone appeared a few times. V is TRBV10-1 and J is TRBJ2-2, with TRBD1 identical over 9 bases. V shed 0 bases, J shed 3 bases, and the junction held 14 bases outside the gene matches. CDR1 WNHNN and CDR2 SYGVQD come from the germline V gene (reference sequence). The length of the CDR3 is 20 residues. The CDR3 DNA reads as TGCGCCAGCAGTGAGTCGAAAGGTTGGACAGGGGATGAATACACCGGGGAGCTGTTTTTT. Protein: CASSESKGWTGDEYTGELFF.

The genes are TRBV6-1 and TRBJ2-6; D is undetermined. The CDR3 spans 13 residues. Germline V gene sequence: CDR1 MNHNS, CDR2 SASEGT. V was clipped by 4 bases and J by 2 bases, with 3 bases between them. The DNA of the CDR3 is TGTGCCAGCAGTGCTCCTGGGGCCAACGTCCTGACTTTC. Its translation is CASSAPGANVLTF.

This clone has only a few counts. The chain joins TRBV5-1 to TRBJ2-2, with 8 bases aligning to TRBD1. The CDR3 covers 16 residues. The V gene end was trimmed by 3 bases and the J gene end by 4 bases; junction bases not matched to a gene: 8. Germline V lookup: CDR1 SGHRS, CDR2 YFSETQ. CDR3 residues: CASSWQQGVGTGELFF. As DNA, the CDR3 is TGCGCCAGCAGCTGGCAACAGGGGGTAGGCACCGGGGAGCTGTTTTTT.

The V and J genes are TRBV15 and TRBJ2-1; D might be TRBD2 (5 bases). There are 16 residues in the CDR3. Germline V gives CDR1 LNHNV, CDR2 YYDKDF (reference sequence). The V end was cut by 3 bases, the J end by 2 bases, with 14 bases between. DNA for the CDR3: TGTGCCACCAGCAGTCCTAACCGGGGTCCCTACAATGAGCAGTTCTTC. This translates into CATSSPNRGPYNEQFF.

The rearrangement uses TRBV2 and TRBJ1-2; D may be TRBD1 (5 bases). The CDR3 contains 14 residues. Trimming took off 5 bases at V and 8 bases at J, with 18 bases between the two ends. The germline gives CDR1 SNHLY, CDR2 FYNNEI. In DNA, the CDR3 is TGTGCCAGCAGTTTGTGGACACAGATTGGGGGCTACACCTTC. This translates into CASSLWTQIGGYTF.